A single T cell receptor (beta chain) is shown here with its context. Its antigen remains unidentified. Deletions cut 5 bases from V and 7 bases from J, with 18 bases between. The CDR3 length is 15 residues. Germline CDR1 is SGHTA and CDR2 is FQGNSA. The sample comes from a study of cytomegalovirus exposure and HLA in healthy donors. Study-wide results and caveats: HLA alleles showed associations with approximately 15,000 TCR beta sequences in a later analysis, at a 0.05 false discovery rate. When a later analysis compared HLA-associated TCR beta chains with equally common others, the HLA-associated chains turned out to be more clonally expanded and to have lower generation probabilities. Through in vitro validation, a few CMV-associated chains were shown to be specific for CMV antigens.

The PCR had 60 Vbeta and 13 Jbeta primers. Sequenced by immunoSEQ multiplex PCR; TCRdb stores in-frame clones only, minus some. This table has some 89,000 clones, about four fifths appearing once. The V gene is TRBV7-2, the J gene TRBJ2-1; D is possibly TRBD1 (7 bases). The clonotype comes from a middle-aged woman in good health and CMV-seropositive. Sequenced sample: PBMCs. The CDR3 reads CASSPPIAGGNEQFF. The CDR3 region has the DNA TGTGCCAGCAGCCCGCCAATCGCAGGGGGGAATGAGCAGTTCTTC.